Listed here are 20 T cell receptor beta chains from one sample, sequenced in a study of T cells in Graves' hyperthyroidism and ophthalmopathy. The investigators amplified TCR beta CDR3 regions from RNA transcripts. During a first-round RT-PCR of the TCR CDR3, the HTBI primer set was used. One entry per CDR3 protein, called by TCRdb with MiXCR from the multiplex PCR reads. The table has 300,000 to 500,000 distinct CDR3 sequences, around 15% seen once. The material sequenced was blood. The receptor set was obtained from a man aged 45 to 65 with Graves' ophthalmopathy.

This clonotype was detected many times. CDR3 sequence (DNA): TGTGCCAGCAGTGAAGAGGCTACTACAGAGAATGAGCAGTTCTTC. Amino acid sequence: CASSEEATTENEQFF. The genes are TRBV2 and TRBJ2-1; D gene unclear. V lost 1 base and J lost 7, with 14 bases in between. The CDR3 covers 15 residues. Germline loops: CDR1 SNHLY, CDR2 FYNNEI.

This clonotype was seen many times. The chain employs TRBV7-9 and TRBJ2-1; 10 nucleotides agree with TRBD2. The V segment lost 2 bases and the J segment 4 bases; nucleotides outside the gene matches: 8. Looked up from germline, CDR1 is SEHNR and CDR2 is FQNEAQ (reference sequence). The CDR3 runs to 17 residues. CDR3 bases: TGTGCCAGCAGCTTAAATCTAGCGGGAGTGCTTTACAATGAGCAGTTCTTC. Protein sequence: CASSLNLAGVLYNEQFF. The variable domain in full, completed from reference TRBV7-9 and TRBJ2-1, reads DTGVSQNPRHKITKRGQNVTFRCDPISEHNRLYWYRQTLGQGPEFLTYFQNEAQLEKSRLLSDRFSAERPKGSFSTLEIQRTEQGDSAMYLCASSLNLAGVLYNEQFFGPGTRLTVL.

This clonotype was counted a single time. This rearrangement joins TRBV5-1 to TRBJ2-7; 9 nucleotides align to TRBD1. Germline V CDR1 and CDR2: SGHRS, YFSETQ. This CDR3 contains 13 residues. Unmatched junction bases numbered 8, after V lost 7 bases and J lost 6 bases. CDR3 bases: TGCGCCAGCGCCGGGACAGGGTTTTTCGAGCAGTACTTC. It encodes CASAGTGFFEQYF. The complete variable domain, with remaining parts taken from reference TRBV5-1 and TRBJ2-7, reads KAGVTQTPRYLIKTRGQQVTLSCSPISGHRSVSWYQQTPGQGLQFLFEYFSETQRNKGNFPGRFSGRQFSNSRSEMNVSTLELGDSALYLCASAGTGFFEQYFGPGTRLTVT.

In this sample, this clonotype turned up many times. The CDR3: CASSQGQGGTSYNEQFF. CDR3 bases: TGCGCCAGCAGCCAGGGACAGGGCGGGACCTCCTACAATGAGCAGTTCTTC. The chain combines TRBV4-1 with TRBJ2-1, with TRBD1 matching 9 bases. Germline V lookup: CDR1 MGHRA, CDR2 YSYEKL. The CDR3 runs to 17 residues. V lost 3 bases, J lost 0 bases, and 6 bases stayed unmatched.

This clonotype was recorded many times. This chain links TRBV7-8 with TRBJ2-4, with 8 bases that match TRBD1. This CDR3 is 19 amino acids long. CDR1 is SGHVS and CDR2 is FQNEAQ in the germline V gene. Trimming removed 5 bases from V and 1 base from J; junction bases left unmatched: 16. The CDR3 sequence is CASSPQYRDRYSAKNIQYF. The CDR3 nucleotides are TGTGCCAGCAGCCCGCAATACCGGGACAGGTACAGCGCCAAAAACATTCAGTACTTC.

This clonotype was detected many times. The chain is built from TRBV3-1 and TRBJ2-2; D may correspond to TRBD1 or TRBD2 (5 bases each). V was shortened by 2 bases and J by 0 bases, with 10 bases between the two germline ends. This CDR3 has 16 amino acids. Per germline, CDR1 LGHDT and CDR2 YNNKEL (reference sequence). The CDR3 is CASSQHRGANTGELFF. The CDR3 nucleotides are TGTGCCAGCAGCCAACATCGAGGGGCGAACACCGGGGAGCTGTTTTTT.

This clonotype was picked up many times. This sequence joins TRBV7-3 and TRBJ2-1; 9 positions agree with TRBD2. The CDR3 runs 17 residues. CDR1 is SGHTA, CDR2 FQGTGA, per germline. V gave up 5 bases and J gave up 3 bases; unmatched junction bases: 11. The CDR3 DNA reads TGTGCCAGCAGCCCGATGGGGCGGGAGGGTGACTACAATGAGCAGTTCTTC. It yields the protein CASSPMGREGDYNEQFF.

This clonotype was detected only a few times. The V and J genes are TRBV15 and TRBJ1-2; D gene uncertain. The CDR3 consists of 12 residues. The V and J ends lost 3 bases and 2 bases respectively, with 4 bases between them. CDR1 is LNHNV, CDR2 YYDKDF, per germline (reference sequence). CDR3 sequence: CATSRDNYGYTF. In nucleotides, the CDR3 is TGTGCCACCAGCAGGGACAACTATGGCTACACCTTC.

This clonotype was counted ten times or more. The chain joins TRBV7-8 to TRBJ1-1; D unresolved. In germline, CDR1 is SGHVS, CDR2 FQNEAQ. This CDR3 has 13 residues. Trimming shortened V by 5 bases and J by 0 bases, and 7 bases separated the two germline ends. Here the CDR3 DNA reads TGTGCCAGCAGCCCCGCGGTGAACACTGAAGCTTTCTTT. Protein product: CASSPAVNTEAFF.

This clonotype has at least ten counts. V gene TRBV27 combines with J gene TRBJ1-1, with a possible D match to TRBD1 (6 bases). The CDR3 is 14 amino acids. The germline V gene has CDR1 MNHEY and CDR2 SMNVEV (reference sequence). V was pared by 6 bases and J by 6 bases, with 17 bases between. CDR3: CASSLLQEGAEAFF. The CDR3 DNA is TGTGCCAGCAGCCTATTACAGGAGGGGGCTGAAGCTTTCTTT.

The V call is TRBV5-6, the J call TRBJ1-5, with D unclear. In germline, CDR1 is SGHDT, CDR2 YYEEEE. This CDR3 has 14 residues. Trimming removed 6 bases at V and 1 base at J, with 11 bases between. CDR3 nucleotide sequence: TGTGCCAGCACCATTTTTCAGAGCAATCAGCCCCAGCATTTT. Translating it yields CASTIFQSNQPQHF.

This chain connects TRBV7-2 to TRBJ2-1; 8 bases map to TRBD1. V was clipped by 6 bases and J by 7 bases; unmatched bases: 14. The CDR3 totals 16 residues. The germline gives CDR1 SGHTA, CDR2 FQGNSA. CDR3 protein: CASSIQGGRYMNEQFF. The CDR3 DNA reads TGTGCCAGCAGTATACAGGGGGGCCGCTACATGAATGAGCAGTTCTTC.

The chain couples TRBV5-4 to TRBJ2-2, with TRBD2 matching 8 bases. Germline-derived CDR1 and CDR2 are SGHNT and YYREEE (reference sequence). V shed 4 bases, J shed 4 bases, and the junction held 12 bases outside the gene matches. The CDR3 totals 17 residues. CDR3 loop: CASSAPGLGVVTGELFF. The CDR3 DNA follows: TGTGCCAGCAGCGCGCCGGGACTAGGGGTCGTCACCGGGGAGCTGTTTTTT.

Details on this clonotype: A read error may explain this, as a much larger clone is one base away. The rearrangement uses TRBV5-1 and TRBJ2-7; 11 nucleotides agree with TRBD2. The CDR3 has 15 residues. CDR1 and CDR2 (germline): SGHRS, YFSETQ. The CDR3 loop is CVSRVTSGSTYEQYF. CDR3 DNA: TGCGTCAGCAGGGTTACTAGCGGGAGCACCTACGAGCAGTACTTC.

This clonotype was detected many times. This chain connects TRBV28 to TRBJ1-3, with 7 bases identical to TRBD1. Germline V CDR1 and CDR2: MDHEN, SYDVKM. The CDR3 extends over 17 amino acids. V gave up 5 bases and J gave up 0 bases; unmatched junction bases: 10. CDR3 amino acids: CASSPQGTALSGNTIYF. CDR3 nucleotides: TGTGCCAGCAGTCCACAAGGGACAGCGCTCTCTGGAAACACCATATATTTT.

This sequence joins TRBV9 and TRBJ2-2; the D gene is possibly TRBD2 (5 bases). This CDR3 spans 13 amino acids. Germline CDR1 reads SGDLS; CDR2 reads YYNGEE. The V end lost 0 bases, the J end lost 5 bases, and 5 bases lay between the germline ends. CDR3 sequence (DNA): TGTGCCAGCAGCGTAGGGAGGACCGGGGAGCTGTTTTTT. This gives the protein CASSVGRTGELFF. The complete variable domain, with remaining parts taken from reference TRBV9 and TRBJ2-2, reads DSGVTQTPKHLITATGQRVTLRCSPRSGDLSVYWYQQSLDQGLQFLIQYYNGEERAKGNILERFSAQQFPDLHSELNLSSLELGDSALYFCASSVGRTGELFFGEGSRLTVL.

There are many counts of this clonotype. This chain uses TRBV18 with TRBJ2-3; D remains ambiguous. V was shortened by 3 bases and J by 7 bases, with 17 bases between the two germline ends. Germline-derived CDR1 and CDR2 are KGHSH and LQKENI. The CDR3 consists of 15 residues. The CDR3 bases are TGTGCCAGCTCACCCGCTACGGGTGGGTCTAATACGCAGTATTTT. Protein product: CASSPATGGSNTQYF.

J is TRBJ1-1 and V is TRBV3-1; D ambiguous. Trimming stripped 0 bases from V and 1 base from J, with 9 bases between. CDR1 is LGHDT and CDR2 is YNNKEL in the germline V gene (reference sequence). There are 15 residues in the CDR3. The CDR3 sequence: CASSQDTFTNTEAFF. The CDR3 region has the DNA TGTGCCAGCAGCCAAGATACGTTCACGAACACTGAAGCTTTCTTT. Complete variable domain (other parts from reference TRBV3-1 and TRBJ1-1): DTAVSQTPKYLVTQMGNDKSIKCEQNLGHDTMYWYKQDSKKFLKIMFSYNNKELIINETVPNRFSPKSPDKAHLNLHINSLELGDSAVYFCASSQDTFTNTEAFFGQGTRLTVV.

This clonotype was recorded many times. J is TRBJ2-1 and V is TRBV2; TRBD2 agrees at 9 bases. The trim removed 6 bases at V and 1 base at J, leaving 10 bases unmatched. This CDR3 has 17 amino acids. The germline V gene has CDR1 SNHLY and CDR2 FYNNEI. The CDR3: CASRVSTSGWSYNEQFF. CDR3 in DNA: TGTGCCAGCAGAGTATCGACTAGCGGTTGGTCCTACAATGAGCAGTTCTTC.

This clonotype was counted ten times or more. The rearrangement links TRBV27 to TRBJ2-1, with 8 bases identical to TRBD2. The CDR3 is made up of 17 amino acids. The ends lost 0 bases at V and 5 bases at J; junction bases unmatched: 9. The germline gives CDR1 MNHEY, CDR2 SMNVEV (reference sequence). CDR3 amino acids: CASSLSKGLGGHNEQFF. The CDR3 nucleotides read TGTGCCAGCAGTTTATCTAAGGGACTAGGGGGACACAATGAGCAGTTCTTC.